Listed below are T cell receptor beta chains from one sample, sequenced in a study of CD8+CD57+ T cells in acquired aplastic anemia. In TCRdb, the reads were re-called with MiXCR into one record per CDR3 protein. The profile covers roughly 130,000 distinct CDR3 sequences, with around 46% appearing a single time and roughly 2.6% taken by the ten largest. Material for sequencing was sorted CD4+, CD8+, or CD8+CD57+ T cells (not recorded which) from PBMCs. All receptors come from a human donor in good health, serving as a control. CDR3s include the opening cysteine and the closing phenylalanine or tryptophan. A D gene is named only where the DNA matches it firmly. Size tells how often a clone was seen (once, few, many) or the class of an expanded clone, and some rows leave it out.

TRBV18	TRBD1	NA	TRBJ2-6	CASSPPTGKVGANVLTF	TGTGCCAGCTCACCACCGACAGGGAAAGTGGGGGCCAACGTCCTGACTTTC
TRBV6-4	TRBD2	NA	TRBJ2-3	CASSDSGGGTDTQYF	TGTGCCAGCAGTGACTCGGGCGGGGGGACAGATACGCAGTATTTT
TRBV19	TRBD2	many	TRBJ2-1	CASSTTSARSNEQFF	TGTGCCAGTAGTACCACTAGCGCCCGGAGCAATGAGCAGTTCTTC
TRBV7-2	NA	NA	TRBJ2-7	CASSSNRGGEQYF	TGTGCCAGCAGCTCCAACAGGGGAGGCGAGCAGTACTTC
TRBV10-2	NA	NA	TRBJ1-2	CASSPQGLNYGYTF	TGCGCCAGCTCTCCCCAGGGGTTAAACTATGGCTACACCTTC
TRBV7-9	TRBD2	many	TRBJ2-1	CASSFQRSGGSDEQFF	TGTGCCAGCAGCTTTCAAAGAAGCGGGGGGAGCGATGAGCAGTTCTTC
TRBV7-2	NA	NA	TRBJ2-7	CASRMRWWYEQYF	TGTGCCAGCAGGATGAGGTGGTGGTACGAGCAGTACTTC
TRBV7-2	NA	many	TRBJ1-3	CASSLAYGFFSGNTIYF	TGTGCCAGCAGCTTAGCGTACGGGTTCTTCTCTGGAAACACCATATATTTT
TRBV7-8	TRBD1	NA	TRBJ1-6	CASSSSGTGLNLLHF	TGTGCCAGCAGCTCCTCCGGGACAGGCCTTAATCTCCTCCACTTT
TRBV20-1	NA	NA	TRBJ1-6	CSARTPLHF	TGCAGTGCTAGGACACCCCTCCACTTT
TRBV20-1	TRBD1	NA	TRBJ1-5	CSASSHGPGQVTGQPQHF	TGCAGTGCTAGCAGCCATGGCCCCGGACAGGTCACGGGGCAGCCCCAGCATTTT
TRBV24-1	TRBD1	NA	TRBJ2-2	CATSDLTGATGELFF	TGTGCCACCAGTGATTTAACAGGGGCCACCGGGGAGCTGTTTTTT
TRBV6-4	NA	many	TRBJ2-1	CASSDSGTPLNEQFF	TGTGCCAGCAGTGACTCGGGGACGCCCCTGAATGAGCAGTTCTTC
TRBV25-1	TRBD1	few	TRBJ1-6	CASNEGDRGNSPLHF	TGTGCCAGCAATGAAGGGGACAGGGGAAATTCACCCCTCCACTTT
TRBV19	NA	many	TRBJ2-1	CASSLRGEGDNEQFF	TGTGCCAGTAGTCTCAGGGGGGAAGGGGACAATGAGCAGTTCTTC
TRBV20-1	TRBD1	NA	TRBJ1-6	CSATLGDSDSPLHF	TGCAGTGCTACACTAGGGGACAGCGATTCACCCCTCCACTTT
TRBV19	NA	NA	TRBJ1-1	CASSTQAGEAFF	TGTGCCAGTAGCACGCAGGCGGGTGAAGCTTTCTTT
TRBV10-3	TRBD1	NA	TRBJ1-2	CASGQANYGYTF	TGTGCCAGCGGACAGGCAAACTATGGCTACACCTTC
TRBV25-1	NA	NA	TRBJ2-7	CASSGPGASINYEQYF	TGTGCCAGCAGTGGTCCAGGGGCTTCAATTAACTACGAGCAGTACTTC
TRBV6-5	TRBD1	NA	TRBJ2-3	CASSYGRGNTDTQYF	TGTGCCAGCAGTTACGGCAGGGGGAACACAGATACGCAGTATTTT
TRBV6-4	TRBD2	NA	TRBJ2-3	CASSELAGGQYF	TGTGCCAGCAGTGAACTAGCGGGGGGGCAGTATTTT
TRBV14	TRBD1	many	TRBJ2-2	CASSRRTGGYRELFF	TGTGCCAGCAGCCGACGAACAGGGGGCTACCGGGAGCTGTTTTTT
TRBV15	TRBD1	many	TRBJ1-5	CATSRDRSLLGTGNQPQHF	TGTGCCACCAGCAGAGATCGGAGTCTCCTAGGGACAGGAAATCAGCCCCAGCATTTT
TRBV10-3	TRBD1	NA	TRBJ1-1	CAISESDRANTEAFF	TGTGCCATCAGTGAGTCGGACAGGGCGAACACTGAAGCTTTCTTT
TRBV29-1	TRBD1	NA	TRBJ1-1	CSVRRGQTNTEAFF	TGCAGCGTGCGGAGGGGACAGACGAACACTGAAGCTTTCTTT
TRBV4-2	NA	NA	TRBJ2-3	CASSPDPGSTLRGQYF	TGTGCCAGCAGCCCCGACCCGGGTTCGACTTTAAGAGGGCAGTATTTT
TRBV18	TRBD1	few	TRBJ1-2	CASSPGTEFYGYTF	TGTGCCAGCTCACCCGGGACAGAATTCTATGGCTACACCTTC
TRBV29-1	NA	few	TRBJ2-7	CSVDQGRGGEQYF	TGCAGCGTTGATCAGGGCAGGGGTGGCGAGCAGTACTTC
TRBV20-1	NA	many	TRBJ2-5	CSAIRTAQETQYF	TGCAGTGCTATTCGTACGGCCCAAGAGACCCAGTACTTC
TRBV19	NA	many	TRBJ1-5	CASSERQTNNQPQHF	TGTGCCAGTAGTGAGCGACAGACCAACAATCAGCCCCAGCATTTT
TRBV7-2	TRBD1	many	TRBJ1-4	CASSQMGTGAEKLFF	TGTGCCAGCAGTCAGATGGGGACAGGGGCTGAAAAACTGTTTTTT
TRBV9	NA	NA	TRBJ2-3	CASSVAVGDANTDTQYF	TGTGCTAGCAGCGTAGCTGTAGGAGATGCTAACACAGATACGCAGTATTTT
TRBV10-1	TRBD2	NA	TRBJ2-3	CASRTSVSGGSSTDTQYF	TGCGCCAGCCGGACATCCGTTAGCGGGGGATCAAGCACAGATACGCAGTATTTT
TRBV24-1	NA	NA	TRBJ2-5	CATSDPGVGGTQYF	TGTGCCACCAGTGACCCCGGGGTTGGGGGGACCCAGTACTTC
TRBV2	NA	few	TRBJ1-1	CASSETTGAFF	TGTGCCAGCAGTGAGACTACTGGGGCTTTCTTT
TRBV7-9	NA	many	TRBJ2-5	CASSLVLETQYF	TGTGCCAGCAGCTTAGTTTTGGAGACCCAGTACTTC
TRBV10-3	NA	few	TRBJ1-1	CAISEMRQGVTEAFF	TGTGCCATCAGTGAGATGAGGCAGGGAGTGACTGAAGCTTTCTTT
TRBV29-1	TRBD2	few	TRBJ2-7	CSVEVSTSGSYEQYF	TGCAGCGTCGAAGTCTCGACTAGCGGGAGTTACGAGCAGTACTTC
TRBV7-2	NA	many	TRBJ2-7	CASATGPLTYEQYF	TGTGCCAGCGCCACAGGACCATTAACCTACGAGCAGTACTTC
TRBV20-1	NA	many	TRBJ2-1	CSARMALNEQFF	TGCAGTGCTAGAATGGCCCTTAATGAGCAGTTCTTC
TRBV7-6	NA	many	TRBJ2-2	CASSPGGPGWPGELFF	TGTGCCAGCAGCCCCGGAGGGCCAGGGTGGCCCGGGGAGCTGTTTTTT